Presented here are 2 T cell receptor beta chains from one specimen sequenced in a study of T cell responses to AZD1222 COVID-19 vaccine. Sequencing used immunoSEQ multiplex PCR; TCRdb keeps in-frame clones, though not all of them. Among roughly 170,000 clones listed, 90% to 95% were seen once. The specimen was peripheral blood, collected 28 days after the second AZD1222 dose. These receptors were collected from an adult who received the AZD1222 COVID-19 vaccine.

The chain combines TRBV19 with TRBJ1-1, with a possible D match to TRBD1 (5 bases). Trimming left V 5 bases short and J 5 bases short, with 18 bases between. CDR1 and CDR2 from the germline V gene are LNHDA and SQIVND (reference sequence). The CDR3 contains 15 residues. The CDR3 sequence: CASSPWRGHGTEAFF. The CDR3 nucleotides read TGTGCCAGTAGTCCTTGGCGGGGCCATGGGACTGAAGCTTTCTTT.

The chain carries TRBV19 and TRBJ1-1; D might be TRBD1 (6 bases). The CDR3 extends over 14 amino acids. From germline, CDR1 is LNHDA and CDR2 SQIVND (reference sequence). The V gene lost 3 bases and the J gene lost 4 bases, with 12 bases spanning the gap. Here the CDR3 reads CASSIHRESTEAFF. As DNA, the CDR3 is TGTGCCAGTAGTATTCACAGGGAGAGCACTGAAGCTTTCTTT.